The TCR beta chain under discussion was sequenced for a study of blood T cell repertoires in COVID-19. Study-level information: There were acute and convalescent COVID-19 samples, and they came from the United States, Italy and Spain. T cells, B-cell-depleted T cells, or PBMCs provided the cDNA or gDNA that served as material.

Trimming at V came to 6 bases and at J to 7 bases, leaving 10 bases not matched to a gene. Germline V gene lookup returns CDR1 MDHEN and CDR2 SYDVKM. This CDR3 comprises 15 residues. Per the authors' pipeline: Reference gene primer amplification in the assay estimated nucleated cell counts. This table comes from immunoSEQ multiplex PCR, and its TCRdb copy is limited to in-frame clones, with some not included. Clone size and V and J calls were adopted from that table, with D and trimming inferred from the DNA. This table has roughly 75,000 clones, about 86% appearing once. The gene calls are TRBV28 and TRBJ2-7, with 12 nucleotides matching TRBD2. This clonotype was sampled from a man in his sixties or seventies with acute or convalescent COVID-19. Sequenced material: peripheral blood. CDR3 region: CASSWASGRAGEQYF. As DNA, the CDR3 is TGTGCCAGCAGCTGGGCTAGCGGGAGGGCCGGGGAGCAGTACTTC.